What follows are 7 T cell receptor beta chains derived from one specimen sequenced in a study of shared clonotypes between healthy human individuals. The naive CD8 fraction comprised CD45RO-negative cells positively selected for CCR7 and excluded terminally differentiated effector memory CD45RA+ cells. Sequencing was performed with immunoSEQ multiplex PCR; in TCRdb, only in-frame clones are kept and a portion is missing. Of some 2.1 million clones in the sample, roughly 95% were seen once. The sequencing sample was made of naive CD8+ T cells sorted from blood. Source of these receptors: a man younger than 35 in good health.

A remark on this clone: The junction does not match germline at one end; this may be a read error. The chain joins TRBV7-9 to TRBJ2-2, with 9 bases matching TRBD2. Germline V lookup: CDR1 SEHNR, CDR2 FQNEAQ (reference sequence). This CDR3 is 13 amino acids long. In DNA form, the CDR3 reads TGTGCCAGCAGCATAGCGGGAGCCGGGGAGCTGTTTTTT. Translated: CASSIAGAGELFF.

The chain uses TRBV2 and TRBJ2-7, with 7 nucleotides matching TRBD2. V was clipped by 1 base and J by 2 bases; unmatched bases: 5. The germline CDR1 and CDR2 sequences are SNHLY and FYNNEI. The CDR3 loop spans 15 amino acids. The CDR3 sequence: CASSEVRSGAYEQYF. The DNA for the CDR3 is TGTGCCAGCAGTGAAGTCCGGAGCGGGGCCTACGAGCAGTACTTC.

On this clone: A read error may explain this, as a much larger clone is one base away. The sample has other DNA sequences that encode this CDR3 too. The chain has TRBV29-1 and TRBJ2-2, with a possible D match to TRBD1 (5 bases). Per germline, CDR1 SQVTM and CDR2 ANQGSEA. The CDR3 is 12 amino acids. In DNA form, the CDR3 reads TGCAGCGTTGTAAGGGGCTCCGGAGAGCTGTTTTTT. This encodes CSVVRGSGELFF.

To note about this clone: Other nucleotide sequences in the sample specify the same CDR3. The gene calls are TRBV5-1 and TRBJ2-7, with 7 bases lining up with TRBD1. The CDR3 loop spans 14 amino acids. Germline assignment: CDR1 SGHRS and CDR2 YFSETQ. V trimming: 4 bases; J trimming: 3 bases; junction bases outside the gene matches: 7. CDR3: CASSPGGSLYEQYF. The CDR3 DNA reads as TGCGCCAGCAGCCCAGGGGGTTCACTCTACGAGCAGTACTTC.

This chain links TRBV29-1 with TRBJ2-1; 7 positions agree with TRBD1. CDR1 and CDR2 from the germline V gene are SQVTM and ANQGSEA. V lost 1 base to trimming and J lost 6 bases; unmatched junction nucleotides: 12. The CDR3 length is 16 residues. CDR3 loop: CSVEGKRGQAPNEQFF. The CDR3 bases are TGCAGCGTTGAAGGCAAGAGGGGGCAAGCCCCCAATGAGCAGTTCTTC.

The chain has TRBV19 and TRBJ2-2; D is perhaps TRBD1 or TRBD2 (5 bases each). CDR3 length: 17 residues. The V gene lost 6 bases and the J gene lost 6 bases, with 23 bases spanning the gap. The germline V gene encodes CDR1 LNHDA and CDR2 SQIVND (reference sequence). CDR3 loop: CASSPRKGHPLAGELFF. Here the CDR3 DNA reads TGTGCCAGTAGCCCGAGGAAGGGGCACCCACTAGCCGGGGAGCTGTTTTTT.

The genes are TRBV5-4 and TRBJ2-3, with TRBD2 identical over 9 bases. Germline loops: CDR1 SGHNT, CDR2 YYREEE (reference sequence). The V and J ends lost 7 bases and 2 bases, in that order; junction bases with no gene match: 8. This CDR3 has 15 amino acids. The CDR3 sequence is CASWRGGLYTDTQYF. CDR3 bases: TGTGCCAGCTGGCGGGGGGGGCTTTACACAGATACGCAGTATTTT.